A single sample is the source of the 4 T cell receptor beta chains below, sequenced in a study of T cell therapy after organ transplantation. The time point denotes: 20-29 weeks after completion of therapy. Produced via immunoSEQ multiplex PCR; TCRdb's table is partial and in-frame only. The sample yields under 2,500 clones, around 76% seen once. These receptors' antigens are unknown. Sample: CD8+ T cells from blood, taken after autologous CMV-specific T cell therapy. These receptors were collected from a human patient who had received a solid organ transplant and had CMV disease. Some T cells may arise from the graft donor.

This chain uses TRBV6-1 with TRBJ2-7; TRBD2 might be the D (5 bases). This CDR3 has 12 amino acids. Trimming pared 8 bases from V and 7 bases from J, leaving 15 bases between. Germline loops: CDR1 MNHNS, CDR2 SASEGT. The CDR3 DNA reads TGTGCCAGCGAGGAGGTGTTACGAGAGCAGTACTTC. Its protein is CASEEVLREQYF.

The rearrangement joins TRBV14 to TRBJ2-7; no clear D gene. V lost 0 bases and J lost 7, with 13 bases in between. The CDR3 runs 14 residues. CDR1 and CDR2 from the germline V gene are SGHDN and FVKESK. CDR3 in amino acids: CASSQDGSYREQYF. Written as DNA, the CDR3 is TGTGCCAGCAGCCAAGATGGCAGTTATCGGGAGCAGTACTTC.

The rearrangement joins TRBV7-9 to TRBJ2-5; 8 bases agree with TRBD2. CDR3 length equals 17 residues. The germline gives CDR1 SEHNR, CDR2 FQNEAQ (reference sequence). V was pared by 8 bases and J by 3 bases, with 17 bases of the junction left unmatched. The CDR3 region is CASGTKFRELAEETQYF. The DNA for the CDR3 is TGTGCCAGCGGCACAAAATTTCGCGAACTAGCGGAAGAGACCCAGTACTTC.

The rearrangement uses TRBV5-4 and TRBJ1-2; unclear D gene. Trimming shortened V by 4 bases and J by 0 bases, and 7 bases separated the two germline ends. Germline CDR1 reads SGHNT; CDR2 reads YYREEE (reference sequence). The CDR3 covers 13 residues. The CDR3: CASSVLTNYGYTF. The CDR3, as DNA: TGTGCCAGCAGCGTTTTGACTAACTATGGCTACACCTTC.